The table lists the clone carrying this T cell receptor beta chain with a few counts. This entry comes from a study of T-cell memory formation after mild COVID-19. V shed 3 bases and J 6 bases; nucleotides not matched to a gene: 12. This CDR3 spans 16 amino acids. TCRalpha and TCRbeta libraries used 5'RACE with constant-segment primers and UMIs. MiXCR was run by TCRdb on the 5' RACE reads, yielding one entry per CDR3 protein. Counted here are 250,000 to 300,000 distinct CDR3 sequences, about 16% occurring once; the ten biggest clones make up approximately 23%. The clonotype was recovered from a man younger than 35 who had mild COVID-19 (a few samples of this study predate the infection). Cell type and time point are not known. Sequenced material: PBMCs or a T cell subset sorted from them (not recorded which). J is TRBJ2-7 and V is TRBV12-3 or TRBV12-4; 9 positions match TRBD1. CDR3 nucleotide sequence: TGTGCCAGCAGTTTCGGGGGGCCCGACAGGGGGGCCGAGCAGTACTTC. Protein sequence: CASSFGGPDRGAEQYF.